These T cell receptor beta chains were read from a single sample in a study of blood T cell repertoires in COVID-19. Repertoires were generated with immunoSEQ multiplex PCR, while TCRdb's copy carries only in-frame clones and drops some. The sample carries 200,000 to 250,000 clones, 90% recorded once. Sequencing was done on a sample of PBMCs or T cells enriched from blood (not recorded which). These receptors originate from a man aged 25-45 years who had been exposed to COVID-19. Each CDR3 is given with its conserved first and last residue. The order of the fields is J gene, clone size, V gene, CDR3 length, D gene, CDR3 DNA, CDR3 protein. D genes are given only for firm matches. Not all rows give a size; the values are once, few, many and, for expanded clones, a class.

TRBJ1-4,NA,TRBV15,14,NA,TGTGCCACCAGCAGAGCCAGGTTAGATGAAAAACTGTTTTTT,CATSRARLDEKLFF
TRBJ1-5,NA,TRBV7-9,15,NA,TGTGCCAGCAGCTTAGGGGAGGGTAGCAATCAGCCCCAGCATTTT,CASSLGEGSNQPQHF
TRBJ2-7,NA,TRBV30,14,TRBD2,TGTGCCTGGAGTGGTGCGGGGGTCTCCTACGAGCAGTACTTC,CAWSGAGVSYEQYF
TRBJ1-1,NA,TRBV3-1/TRBV3-2,12,NA,TGTGCCAGCAGCCACTATTCCACTGAAGCTTTCTTT,CASSHYSTEAFF
TRBJ1-2,NA,TRBV7-3,13,TRBD1,TGTGCCAGCAGTACTACGGACAGGGGTGGCTACACCTTC,CASSTTDRGGYTF
TRBJ2-7,NA,TRBV12-5,18,TRBD2,TGTGCTAGTGGTTTGGTACTACCTCTCGGCGCGGGGGGCTACGAGCAGTACTTC,CASGLVLPLGAGGYEQYF
TRBJ2-2,NA,TRBV6-4,13,NA,TGTGCCAGCAGTGCAGGGAACACCGGGGAGCTGTTTTTT,CASSAGNTGELFF
TRBJ1-5,once,TRBV18,16,TRBD1,TGTGCCAGCTCTCTTTTCCGGGACAGGGTCAATCAGCCCCAGCATTTT,CASSLFRDRVNQPQHF
TRBJ2-2,NA,TRBV6-5,12,NA,TGTGCCAGCGTTCGTATCACCGGGGAGCTGTTTTTT,CASVRITGELFF
TRBJ1-3,NA,TRBV20-1,13,NA,TGCAGTGCAAGTACAGGAGTTGGAAACACCATATATTTT,CSASTGVGNTIYF
TRBJ1-6,NA,TRBV10-3,16,TRBD1,TGTGCCATCAGTGAGTCCTTAGGGGGCGCTAATTCACCCCTCCACTTT,CAISESLGGANSPLHF
TRBJ2-1,NA,TRBV7-2,14,NA,TGTGCCAGCAGCTTAGACGGGAACTACAATGAGCAGTTCTTC,CASSLDGNYNEQFF
TRBJ1-5,NA,TRBV3-1/TRBV3-2,16,NA,TGTGCCAGCAGCCAGGGACACCTCTCACCGTATCAGCCCCAGCATTTT,CASSQGHLSPYQPQHF
TRBJ2-7,NA,TRBV7-2,16,TRBD2,TGTGCCAGCAGCTTGGGACTAGCGGGGGGAAACTACGAGCAGTACTTC,CASSLGLAGGNYEQYF
TRBJ2-3,NA,TRBV19,15,TRBD2,TGTGCCAGTAGTGGTAGCGGGGGATTCACAGATACGCAGTATTTT,CASSGSGGFTDTQYF
TRBJ2-7,NA,TRBV27,18,TRBD1,TGTGCCAGCAGTTTATACAGCCCCGCCGGGACAGGCCCCTACGAGCAGTACTTC,CASSLYSPAGTGPYEQYF
TRBJ1-1,NA,TRBV7-8,14,NA,TGTGCCAGCAGCCCCCGGGTGGGGGGAACTGAAGCTTTCTTT,CASSPRVGGTEAFF
TRBJ1-2,NA,TRBV6-5,14,TRBD1,TGTGCCAGCAGTTACAGGGGGCTAGGCTATGGCTACACCTTC,CASSYRGLGYGYTF
TRBJ1-1,NA,TRBV3-1/TRBV3-2,12,TRBD1,TGTGCCAGCAGCCAAGACACAGGGGGAGCTTTCTTT,CASSQDTGGAFF
TRBJ1-6,NA,TRBV27,15,NA,TGTGCCAGCAGTTTAATAACGGGGGGCAATTCACCCCTCCACTTT,CASSLITGGNSPLHF
TRBJ1-6,NA,TRBV4-1,14,TRBD1,TGCGCCAGCAGCCATACAGGGGATAATTCACCCCTCCACTTT,CASSHTGDNSPLHF
TRBJ1-6,NA,TRBV3-1/TRBV3-2,15,NA,TGTGCCAGCAGCTATGGGGGCAGGGGAGAGTCACCCCTCCACTTT,CASSYGGRGESPLHF
TRBJ1-5,NA,TRBV6-1,16,NA,TGTGCCAGCAGTGAATATGGAGGAGTTGGCAATCAGCCCCAGCATTTT,CASSEYGGVGNQPQHF
TRBJ2-1,NA,TRBV3-1/TRBV3-2,14,NA,TGTGCCAGCAGCCAAGCAGGGCAATTTATTGAGCAGTTCTTC,CASSQAGQFIEQFF
TRBJ2-3,once,TRBV6-2/TRBV6-3,15,NA,TGCGCCAGCAGTTCCCCTGGGCCCGCTTTAGATACGCAGTATTTT,CASSSPGPALDTQYF
TRBJ1-2,NA,TRBV3-1/TRBV3-2,13,NA,TGTGCCAGCAGCCAAGATTGGGGCCATGGCTACACCTTC,CASSQDWGHGYTF
TRBJ1-5,NA,TRBV5-1,13,NA,TGCGCCAGCAGCCCCCTAAGTAACCAGCCCCAGCATTTT,CASSPLSNQPQHF
TRBJ2-5,NA,TRBV18,19,NA,TGTGCCAGCTCACCACCAGGCAGGGAAGCCCTAAGAGAAGATCGGACCCAGTACTTC,CASSPPGREALREDRTQYF
TRBJ1-4,NA,TRBV7-2,15,TRBD1,TGTGCCAGCAGCTTGACAGGGGGGAATAATGAAAAACTGTTTTTT,CASSLTGGNNEKLFF
TRBJ2-5,NA,TRBV5-1,16,TRBD1,TGCGCCAGCAGCGTAGCTTCCGGACAGGGCTTGGAGACCCAGTACTTC,CASSVASGQGLETQYF
TRBJ2-1,NA,TRBV6-1,15,TRBD1,TGTGCCAGCAGTGAACCAGGGGGATCCTACAATGAGCAGTTCTTC,CASSEPGGSYNEQFF
TRBJ2-5,NA,TRBV15,17,TRBD2,TGTGCCACCAGCAGAGGGGCTAGCGGGGCTTTACAAGAGACCCAGTACTTC,CATSRGASGALQETQYF
TRBJ1-3,NA,TRBV10-2,11,TRBD1,TGCGCCAGCACAGATGAGGGGGCGTCTCATTTT,CASTDEGASHF
TRBJ1-2,few,TRBV6-5,12,NA,TGTGCCAGCCAGGACAACGGGTATGGCTACACCTTC,CASQDNGYGYTF
TRBJ1-3,NA,TRBV7-3,16,NA,TGTGCCAGCAGCTTAATAGGGCAGGGTTCTGGAAACACCATATATTTT,CASSLIGQGSGNTIYF
TRBJ2-1,NA,TRBV6-5,14,NA,TGTGCCAGCAGTTACGGTAGCCTTTACAATGAGCAGTTCTTC,CASSYGSLYNEQFF
TRBJ1-1,NA,TRBV30,12,NA,TGTGCCTGGAATGAGGGAAACACTGAAGCTTTCTTT,CAWNEGNTEAFF
TRBJ2-5,NA,TRBV9,15,TRBD2,TGTGCCAGCAGCGTAGGACTAGCGGGGGGAGAGACCCAGTACTTC,CASSVGLAGGETQYF
TRBJ2-5,NA,TRBV11-3,14,NA,TGTGCCAGCAGCTTAACACAGTTTCCAGAGACCCAGTACTTC,CASSLTQFPETQYF
TRBJ2-7,NA,TRBV7-2,15,NA,TGTGCCAGCAGCTTAGAAGACGGCGCGGTTTACGAGCAGTACTTC,CASSLEDGAVYEQYF
TRBJ2-1,NA,TRBV6-5,16,NA,TGTGCCAGCAGTTACTCGAGACAGGGGAGGGCGAATGAGCAGTTCTTC,CASSYSRQGRANEQFF
TRBJ1-3,NA,TRBV19,13,NA,TGTGCCACCTCTTGGAGCTCTGGAAACACCATATATTTT,CATSWSSGNTIYF